The 29 T cell receptor beta chains presented below share a single source sample, sequenced in a study of CD8 T cells in Susac syndrome. Random-hexamer reverse transcription was applied to roughly 0.45 to 1 ug RNA. MiXCR, applied by TCRdb to the immunoSEQ multiplex PCR reads, yields one record per CDR3 protein. This sample has some 150,000 distinct CDR3 sequences, with roughly 94% found just once. Sequencing was carried out using CD8+ T cells from PBMCs. The receptor source for this set is a human donor in good health.

The V call is TRBV29-1, the J call TRBJ2-7; 12 bases line up with TRBD2. The CDR3 is made up of 14 amino acids. Germline V gene data show CDR1 as SQVTM and CDR2 as ANQGSEA. The J segment lost 2 bases and the V segment lost 4 bases, leaving 3 bases of the junction unmatched. This chain's CDR3 is CSVGGLAGTYEQYF. The CDR3 nucleotides are TGCAGCGTTGGAGGACTAGCGGGAACCTACGAGCAGTACTTC.

The V call is TRBV9, the J call TRBJ2-1; 10 bases align to TRBD2. The V gene end was trimmed by 0 bases and the J gene end by 5 bases; junction bases not matched to a gene: 5. The CDR3 has 16 amino acids. Germline assignment: CDR1 SGDLS and CDR2 YYNGEE. CDR3 in amino acids: CASSVGGLAGDNEQFF. In DNA form, the CDR3 reads TGTGCCAGCAGCGTAGGTGGCCTAGCGGGAGACAATGAGCAGTTCTTC.

V usage is TRBV29-1 and J usage is TRBJ1-2; unclear D gene. Per germline, CDR1 SQVTM and CDR2 ANQGSEA. The CDR3 runs 14 residues. V dropped 3 bases and J dropped 4 bases, with 15 bases sitting between them. CDR3 protein: CSVDLWGIGYGYTF. CDR3 DNA sequence: TGCAGCGTTGATCTTTGGGGAATCGGCTATGGCTACACCTTC.

V gene TRBV6-2 or TRBV6-3 combines with J gene TRBJ2-1; tentatively, D is TRBD1 or TRBD2 (6 bases each). Germline-derived CDR1 and CDR2 are MNHEY and SVGEGT. The CDR3 has 18 residues. Between the trimmed V and J ends, which lost 3 bases and 1 base, there was a span of 19 bases. CDR3 nucleotide sequence: TGTGCCAGCAGTTATGGCCCCCGGGGGCCGCTTTCCTACAATGAGCAGTTCTTC. Protein product: CASSYGPRGPLSYNEQFF.

The chain uses TRBV7-9 and TRBJ2-3; D tentatively reads TRBD1 or TRBD2 (5 bases each). Germline CDR1 is SEHNR and CDR2 is FQNEAQ (reference sequence). This CDR3 is built from 15 residues. V was clipped by 4 bases and J by 2 bases, with 13 bases between them. The chain's CDR3 is CASSWRTPNTDTQYF. CDR3 coding DNA: TGTGCCAGCAGCTGGAGGACACCGAACACAGATACGCAGTATTTT.

This sequence joins TRBV28 and TRBJ1-5; 9 bases are a match to TRBD1. The V segment lost 6 bases and the J segment 0 bases; nucleotides outside the gene matches: 3. There are 15 residues in the CDR3. Germline V gene data show CDR1 as MDHEN and CDR2 as SYDVKM. CDR3 nucleotides: TGTGCCAGCAGGCCGGACAGGGGTAGCAATCAGCCCCAGCATTTT. Translating it yields CASRPDRGSNQPQHF.

The chain employs TRBV7-9 and TRBJ2-1, with D maybe TRBD2 (6 bases). This CDR3 is 15 amino acids long. The germline V gene encodes CDR1 SEHNR and CDR2 FQNEAQ (reference sequence). With 1 base removed from V and 6 bases from J, the gap between germline ends came to 13 bases. The CDR3 is CASSLVNSGGNEQFF. The CDR3 DNA is TGTGCCAGCAGCTTAGTAAATAGCGGAGGCAATGAGCAGTTCTTC.

This clonotype was observed once. The V call is TRBV12-3 or TRBV12-4, the J call TRBJ2-3; a possible D gene is TRBD1 (6 bases). V was shortened by 6 bases and J by 0 bases, with 10 bases between the two germline ends. This CDR3 has 14 residues. Here the CDR3 DNA reads TGTGCCAGCAGAACCAGGGGTAGCACAGATACGCAGTATTTT. It encodes CASRTRGSTDTQYF.

This chain joins TRBV19 and TRBJ2-1; 12 positions agree with TRBD2. Germline CDR1 LNHDA, CDR2 SQIVND (reference sequence). The CDR3 covers 15 residues. Unmatched junction bases numbered 5, after V lost 3 bases and J lost 8 bases. CDR3 loop: CASSMTSGSGDEQFF. In DNA, the CDR3 is TGTGCCAGTAGTATGACTAGCGGGAGTGGGGATGAGCAGTTCTTC.

A note on this clonotype: Relative to the germline gene, one junction end is altered; a read error may explain this. The gene calls are TRBV7-7 and TRBJ2-7, with 8 bases identical to TRBD2. CDR3 length: 14 residues. CDR1 is SSHAT, CDR2 FNYEAQ, per germline (reference sequence). DNA of the CDR3: TGTGCTAGCAGCTTAGCGGGGCGGGACGACGAGCAGTACTTC. Translated: CASSLAGRDDEQYF.

The rearrangement joins TRBV9 to TRBJ2-5; TRBD1 matches at 8 bases. The CDR3 is made up of 13 amino acids. Germline loops: CDR1 SGDLS, CDR2 YYNGEE. V lost 4 bases and J lost 6; bases outside the gene matches: 5. This chain's CDR3 is CASSIGQGQTQYF. CDR3 bases: TGTGCCAGCAGCATCGGACAGGGACAGACCCAGTACTTC.

V and J are TRBV28 and TRBJ1-1; perhaps TRBD1 as D (6 bases). Germline CDR1 is MDHEN and CDR2 is SYDVKM. The CDR3 has 13 residues. V gave up 5 bases and J gave up 4 bases, with 11 bases separating them. CDR3 nucleotides: TGTGCCAGCAGTCCGGGACAACTCACTGAAGCTTTCTTT. Its translation is CASSPGQLTEAFF.

This sequence joins TRBV28 and TRBJ2-1; 8 nucleotides line up with TRBD1. This CDR3 is 14 amino acids long. J gave up 7 bases and V 3 bases, and 5 bases lay outside the gene matches. Germline values: CDR1 MDHEN, CDR2 SYDVKM. CDR3: CASSFRQGANEQFF. CDR3 nucleotide sequence: TGTGCCAGCAGTTTTCGCCAGGGGGCTAATGAGCAGTTCTTC.

The chain joins TRBV23-1 to TRBJ2-3; TRBD2 is a possible D gene (5 bases). TRBV23-1 carries the ORF label, with uncertain function. This CDR3 is 16 amino acids long. Trimming left V 3 bases short and J 6 bases short, with 19 bases between. CDR3 sequence: CASSHDVRGNGDTQYF. CDR3 DNA: TGCGCCAGCAGTCACGACGTCCGAGGGAATGGTGATACGCAGTATTTT.

The chain couples TRBV20-1 to TRBJ1-5; maybe TRBD1 (5 bases). Germline lookup yields CDR1 DFQATT and CDR2 SNEGSKA (reference sequence). V was cut by 3 bases and J by 2 bases, with 20 bases left in between. This CDR3 region has 17 residues. The CDR3 sequence: CSASLLGRGVGNQPQHF. The CDR3 region has the DNA TGCAGTGCTAGCCTGCTTGGACGGGGGGTTGGCAATCAGCCCCAGCATTTT.

The gene calls are TRBV4-3 and TRBJ2-5; TRBD2 is a possible D gene (6 bases). There are 14 residues in the CDR3. Germline V CDR1 and CDR2: LGHNA, YSLEER. The ends were cut back, 0 bases at V and 5 bases at J, with 10 bases in the middle. The DNA for the CDR3 is TGCGCCAGCAGCCAAGATGCAGGAGGGGAGACCCAGTACTTC. Protein sequence: CASSQDAGGETQYF.

This clonotype was detected only once. V and J are TRBV24-1 and TRBJ2-7; D is perhaps TRBD1 or TRBD2 (5 bases each). The CDR3 is 15 residues long. Germline V gives CDR1 KGHDR, CDR2 SFDVKD. V was cut by 2 bases and J by 1 base, with 11 bases left in between. The CDR3 sequence: CATSDSRDGSYEQYF. CDR3 sequence (DNA): TGTGCCACCAGTGATTCCCGGGACGGATCCTACGAGCAGTACTTC.

V and J are TRBV29-1 and TRBJ2-2; D unclear. Trimming took 4 bases from V and 1 from J, leaving 7 bases between them. This CDR3 is built from 13 residues. CDR1 and CDR2 from the germline V gene are SQVTM and ANQGSEA. The CDR3 DNA follows: TGCAGCGTTGGGAGCTGGAACACCGGGGAGCTGTTTTTT. Encoded protein: CSVGSWNTGELFF.

The chain combines TRBV6-7 with TRBJ2-7; no definite D call. TRBV6-7 is classed as an ORF, of uncertain function. The length of the CDR3 is 14 residues. V lost 5 bases to trimming and J lost 2 bases, with 13 bases between them. CDR3 protein: CASSHPGNTYEQYF. DNA for the CDR3: TGTGCCAGCAGTCACCCCGGTAATACCTACGAGCAGTACTTC.

The V gene is TRBV28, the J gene TRBJ1-1, with D unclear. CDR3 size: 14 residues. Germline V gene lookup returns CDR1 MDHEN and CDR2 SYDVKM. The ends were cut back, 2 bases at V and 0 bases at J, with 7 bases in the middle. CDR3 sequence (DNA): TGTGCCAGCAGTTTACCGCTTCTGAACACTGAAGCTTTCTTT. Residues: CASSLPLLNTEAFF. The full variable domain, in which reference TRBV28 and TRBJ1-1 provide the parts outside the CDR3, is DVKVTQSSRYLVKRTGEKVFLECVQDMDHENMFWYRQDPGLGLRLIYFSYDVKMKEKGDIPEGYSVSREKKERFSLILESASTNQTSMYLCASSLPLLNTEAFFGQGTRLTVV.

The chain joins TRBV29-1 to TRBJ2-6; no firm D call. V lost 0 bases to trimming and J lost 0 bases, with 6 bases between them. The CDR3 spans 15 residues. CDR1 is SQVTM and CDR2 is ANQGSEA in the germline V gene. This CDR3 reads CSVEDPASGANVLTF. In DNA form, the CDR3 reads TGCAGCGTTGAAGATCCGGCCTCTGGGGCCAACGTCCTGACTTTC.

This chain connects TRBV7-6 to TRBJ1-1; D ambiguous. This CDR3 has 13 residues. V lost 5 bases, J lost 1 base, and 8 bases lay in between. Per germline, CDR1 SGHVS and CDR2 FNYEAQ. CDR3: CASSPASNTEAFF. Here the CDR3 DNA reads TGTGCCAGCAGCCCAGCCTCGAACACTGAAGCTTTCTTT.

The chain carries TRBV19 and TRBJ2-1; 7 bases agree with TRBD2. This CDR3 spans 15 amino acids. Looked up from germline, CDR1 is LNHDA and CDR2 is SQIVND (reference sequence). J lost 9 bases, V lost 5 bases, and 13 bases had no gene match. This CDR3 is CASSQAGTLVPEQFF. The DNA for the CDR3 is TGTGCCAGTAGTCAAGCGGGGACTCTGGTTCCTGAGCAGTTCTTC.

This rearrangement joins TRBV20-1 to TRBJ2-7, with TRBD2 as a possible D gene (6 bases). V lost 6 bases and J lost 2, with 14 bases in between. CDR3 length: 13 amino acids. Per germline, CDR1 DFQATT and CDR2 SNEGSKA (reference sequence). The CDR3 spells CSARGRGTYEQYF. In DNA, the CDR3 is TGCAGTGCCCGCGGGCGGGGAACCTACGAGCAGTACTTC.

V usage is TRBV20-1 and J usage is TRBJ2-1, with 9 bases fitting TRBD2. There are 15 residues in the CDR3. Germline values: CDR1 DFQATT, CDR2 SNEGSKA (reference sequence). Losses at the gene ends were 1 base for V and 7 bases for J; bases not matched to a gene: 8. CDR3 loop: CSARVREGVWNEQFF. The CDR3 bases are TGCAGTGCTAGAGTGCGGGAGGGCGTTTGGAATGAGCAGTTCTTC.

The chain uses TRBV20-1 and TRBJ1-2; D unclear. CDR1 is DFQATT and CDR2 is SNEGSKA in the germline V gene (reference sequence). Trimming removed 5 bases at V and 3 bases at J, with 16 bases between. The CDR3 is made up of 14 amino acids. CDR3 in amino acids: CSALTADSHYGYTF. For the CDR3, the DNA is TGCAGTGCTTTGACTGCCGACTCGCACTATGGCTACACCTTC.

The chain employs TRBV27 and TRBJ2-7; D is unclear. Germline lookup yields CDR1 MNHEY and CDR2 SMNVEV (reference sequence). The V and J ends lost 5 bases and 4 bases respectively, with 18 bases between them. This CDR3 has 15 residues. The CDR3 nucleotides read TGTGCCAGCAGTCTCTCAGGTTACCTTGAGTACGAGCAGTACTTC. Its protein is CASSLSGYLEYEQYF.

The rearrangement uses TRBV29-1 and TRBJ2-3, with no clear D. The V gene lost 2 bases and the J gene lost 4 bases, with 10 bases spanning the gap. The CDR3 has 13 amino acids. In germline, CDR1 is SQVTM, CDR2 ANQGSEA. The CDR3 DNA follows: TGCAGCGTTGAACCGGGCCGTTCAGATACGCAGTATTTT. The encoded protein is CSVEPGRSDTQYF.

As DNA, the CDR3 is TGTGCCAGCAGTTTCAGGGGGCTAAGTGGCGCAGATACGCAGTATTTT. It yields the protein CASSFRGLSGADTQYF. V gene TRBV27 combines with J gene TRBJ2-3; 8 nucleotides match TRBD1. In germline, CDR1 is MNHEY, CDR2 SMNVEV (reference sequence). The CDR3 has 16 amino acids. The V gene end was trimmed by 3 bases and the J gene end by 4 bases; junction bases not matched to a gene: 9.